The count of the clone carrying this T cell receptor (beta chain) is one. Its antigen is not identified. Assay: immunoSEQ multiplex PCR; the TCRdb copy retains only in-frame clones and omits some. Of about 130,000 clones in the sample, 80% to 90% were seen once. The source of the sample is a study of T cell responses to AZD1222 COVID-19 vaccine. Across the whole study: Second-dose intervals near 4 or 12 weeks were combined.

Findings and limits, study-wide: CD4 TCRs associated with vaccination spanned spike, dominating at 160-218 and 743-854. Repertoire sampling was restricted to post-peak T cell response timepoints. The reported proportion of spike-specific TCRs targeting unmutated variant regions was nearly half.

Germline V gene sequence: CDR1 SGHRS, CDR2 YFSETQ. The CDR3 runs 13 residues. The V end lost 7 bases, the J end lost 1 base, and 9 bases lay between the germline ends. This TCR was recovered from an adult in good health. The source material was peripheral blood, sampled on day 0 of AZD1222 vaccination. The genes are TRBV5-1 and TRBJ2-1; D is possibly TRBD2 (6 bases). This CDR3 reads CASRRESYNEQFF. In DNA form, the CDR3 reads TGCGCCAGCCGGAGGGAATCCTACAATGAGCAGTTCTTC.